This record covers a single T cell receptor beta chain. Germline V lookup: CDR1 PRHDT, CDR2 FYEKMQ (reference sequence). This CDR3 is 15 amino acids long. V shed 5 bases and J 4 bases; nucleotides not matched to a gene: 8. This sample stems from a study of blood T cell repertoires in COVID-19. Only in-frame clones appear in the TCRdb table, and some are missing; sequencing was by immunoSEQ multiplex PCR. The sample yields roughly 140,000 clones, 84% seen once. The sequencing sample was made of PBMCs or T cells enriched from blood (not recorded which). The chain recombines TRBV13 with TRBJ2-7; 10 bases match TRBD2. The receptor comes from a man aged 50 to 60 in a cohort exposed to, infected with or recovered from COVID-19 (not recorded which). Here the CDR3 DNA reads TGTGCCAGCAGCCCACCTAGCGGGGGACCGTACGAGCAGTACTTC. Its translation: CASSPPSGGPYEQYF.